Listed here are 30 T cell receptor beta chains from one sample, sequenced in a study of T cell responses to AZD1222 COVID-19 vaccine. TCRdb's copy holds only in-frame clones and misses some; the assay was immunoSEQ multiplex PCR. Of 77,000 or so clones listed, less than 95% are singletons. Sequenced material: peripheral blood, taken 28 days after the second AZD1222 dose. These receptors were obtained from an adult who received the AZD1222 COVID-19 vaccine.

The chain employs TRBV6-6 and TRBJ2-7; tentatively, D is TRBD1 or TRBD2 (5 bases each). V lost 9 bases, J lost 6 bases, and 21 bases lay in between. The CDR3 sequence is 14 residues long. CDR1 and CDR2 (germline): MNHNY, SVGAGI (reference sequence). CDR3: CASSPGQGLFEQYF. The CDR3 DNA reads TGTGCCAGTTCGCCGGGGCAGGGATTATTCGAGCAGTACTTC.

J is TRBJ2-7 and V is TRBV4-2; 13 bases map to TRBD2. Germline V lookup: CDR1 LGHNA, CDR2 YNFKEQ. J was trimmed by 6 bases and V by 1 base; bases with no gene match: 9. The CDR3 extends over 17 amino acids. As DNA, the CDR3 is TGTGCCAGCAGCCAAGTCCCCCAACTAGCGGGAGGGGGCGAGCAGTACTTC. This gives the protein CASSQVPQLAGGGEQYF.

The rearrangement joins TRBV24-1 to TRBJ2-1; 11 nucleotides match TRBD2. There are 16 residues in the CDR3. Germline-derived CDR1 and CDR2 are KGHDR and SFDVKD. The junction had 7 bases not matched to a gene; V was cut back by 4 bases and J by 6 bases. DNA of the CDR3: TGTGCCACCAGTGACCAGGGACTAGCGGCCAGCAATGAGCAGTTCTTC. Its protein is CATSDQGLAASNEQFF.

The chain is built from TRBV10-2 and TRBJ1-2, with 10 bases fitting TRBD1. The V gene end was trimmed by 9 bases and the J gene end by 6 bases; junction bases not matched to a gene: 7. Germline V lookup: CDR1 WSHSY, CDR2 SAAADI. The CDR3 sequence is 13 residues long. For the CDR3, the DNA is TGCGCCAGTTTTGACAGGGGGCACAATGGCTACACCTTC. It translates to CASFDRGHNGYTF.

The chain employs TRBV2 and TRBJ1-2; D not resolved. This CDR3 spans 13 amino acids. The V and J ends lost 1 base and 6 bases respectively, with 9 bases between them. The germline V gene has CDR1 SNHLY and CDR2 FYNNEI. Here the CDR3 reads CASSEGRDDGYTF. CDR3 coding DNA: TGTGCCAGCAGTGAAGGAAGGGATGATGGCTACACCTTC. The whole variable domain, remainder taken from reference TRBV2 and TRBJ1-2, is EPEVTQTPSHQVTQMGQEVILRCVPISNHLYFYWYRQILGQKVEFLVSFYNNEISEKSEIFDDQFSVERPDGSNFTLKIRSTKLEDSAMYFCASSEGRDDGYTFGSGTRLTVV.

The CDR3: CASSGRAYEQYF. The CDR3, as DNA: TGTGCCAGCAGTGGGAGGGCCTACGAGCAGTACTTC. The V and J genes are TRBV28 and TRBJ2-7, with 7 bases aligning to TRBD2. The CDR3 runs to 12 residues. With 5 bases clipped from V and 2 bases from J, the junction kept 0 bases outside the gene matches. Looked up from germline, CDR1 is MDHEN and CDR2 is SYDVKM.

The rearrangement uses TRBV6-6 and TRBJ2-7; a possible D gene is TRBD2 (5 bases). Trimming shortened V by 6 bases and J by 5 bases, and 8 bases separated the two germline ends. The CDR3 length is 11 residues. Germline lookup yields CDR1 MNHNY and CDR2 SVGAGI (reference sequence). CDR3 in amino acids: CASSPGDEQYF. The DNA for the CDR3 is TGTGCCAGCAGCCCCGGGGACGAGCAGTACTTC.

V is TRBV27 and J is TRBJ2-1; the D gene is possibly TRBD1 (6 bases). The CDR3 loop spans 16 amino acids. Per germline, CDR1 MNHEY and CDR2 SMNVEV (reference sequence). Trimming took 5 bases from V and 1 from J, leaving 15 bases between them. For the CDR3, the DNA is TGTGCCAGCAGTCCAGTTCAGGGGAAATCCTACAATGAGCAGTTCTTC. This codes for CASSPVQGKSYNEQFF.

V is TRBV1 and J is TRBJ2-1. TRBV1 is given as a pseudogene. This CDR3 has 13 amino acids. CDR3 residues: CTSSYVGPFKQFF. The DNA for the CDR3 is TGCACCAGCAGCTATGTGGGACCCTTCAAGCAGTTCTTC.

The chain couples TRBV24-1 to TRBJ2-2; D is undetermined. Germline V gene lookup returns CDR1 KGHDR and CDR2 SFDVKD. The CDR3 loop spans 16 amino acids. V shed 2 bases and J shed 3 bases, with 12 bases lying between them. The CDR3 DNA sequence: TGTGCCACCAGTGATTGGAGCCCCGGCCACACCGGGGAGCTGTTTTTT. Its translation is CATSDWSPGHTGELFF.

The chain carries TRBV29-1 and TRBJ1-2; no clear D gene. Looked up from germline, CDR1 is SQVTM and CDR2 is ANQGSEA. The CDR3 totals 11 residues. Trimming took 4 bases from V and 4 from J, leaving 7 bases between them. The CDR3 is CSVVTLYGYTF. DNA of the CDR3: TGCAGCGTTGTGACACTCTATGGCTACACCTTC.

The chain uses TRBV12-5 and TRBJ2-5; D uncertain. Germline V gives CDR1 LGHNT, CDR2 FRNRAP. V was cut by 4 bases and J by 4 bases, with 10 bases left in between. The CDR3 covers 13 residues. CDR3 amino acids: CASGSRKVETQYF. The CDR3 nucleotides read TGTGCTAGTGGTTCCCGCAAGGTAGAGACCCAGTACTTC.

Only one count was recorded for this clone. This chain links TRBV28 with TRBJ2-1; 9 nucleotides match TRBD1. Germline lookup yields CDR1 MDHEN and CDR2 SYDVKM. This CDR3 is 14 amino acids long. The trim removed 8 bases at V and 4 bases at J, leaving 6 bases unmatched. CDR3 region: CASRGTGLYNEQFF. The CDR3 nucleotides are TGTGCCAGCCGTGGGACAGGGCTTTACAATGAGCAGTTCTTC.

The CDR3 region has the DNA TGTGCCAGCAGTTTTTGGGGGGCACGGGGTTACAATGAGCAGTTCTTC. This encodes CASSFWGARGYNEQFF. The chain combines TRBV27 with TRBJ2-1; D is perhaps TRBD1 or TRBD2 (6 bases each). The CDR3 has 16 residues. Between the trimmed V and J ends, which lost 3 bases and 4 bases, there was a span of 16 bases. Looked up from germline, CDR1 is MNHEY and CDR2 is SMNVEV (reference sequence).

For the CDR3, the DNA is TGTGCCAGCAGTTTGTTACAGGGGGCTAACAATCAGCCCCAGCATTTT. Residues: CASSLLQGANNQPQHF. The chain combines TRBV28 with TRBJ1-5; the match to TRBD1 covers 9 bases. Losses at the gene ends were 3 bases for V and 3 bases for J; bases not matched to a gene: 6. This CDR3 region has 16 residues. Germline-derived CDR1 and CDR2 are MDHEN and SYDVKM.

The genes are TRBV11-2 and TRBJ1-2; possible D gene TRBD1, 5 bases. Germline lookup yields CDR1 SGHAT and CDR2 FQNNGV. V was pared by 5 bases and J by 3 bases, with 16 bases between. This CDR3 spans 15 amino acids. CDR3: CASSPRSQGYYGYTF. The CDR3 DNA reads TGTGCCAGCAGCCCCCGAAGCCAGGGCTACTATGGCTACACCTTC.

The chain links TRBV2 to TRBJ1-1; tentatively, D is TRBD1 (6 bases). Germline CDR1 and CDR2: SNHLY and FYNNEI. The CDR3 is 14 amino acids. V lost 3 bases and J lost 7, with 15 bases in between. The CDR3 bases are TGTGCCAGCAGTGAGGAGAGGCAGGGGTTTGAAGCTTTCTTT. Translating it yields CASSEERQGFEAFF.

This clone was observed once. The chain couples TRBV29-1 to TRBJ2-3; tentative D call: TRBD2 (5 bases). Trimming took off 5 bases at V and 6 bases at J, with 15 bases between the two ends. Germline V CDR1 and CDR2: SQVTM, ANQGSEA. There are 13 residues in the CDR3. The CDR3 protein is CSVLSASRDTQYF. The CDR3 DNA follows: TGCAGCGTTCTTAGCGCGAGTAGGGATACGCAGTATTTT.

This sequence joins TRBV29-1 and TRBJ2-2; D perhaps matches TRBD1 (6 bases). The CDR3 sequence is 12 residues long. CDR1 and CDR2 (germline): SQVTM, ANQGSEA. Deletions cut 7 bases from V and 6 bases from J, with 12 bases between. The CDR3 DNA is TGCAGCGCACGGTCAGGGGCCGGGGAGCTGTTTTTT. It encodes CSARSGAGELFF.

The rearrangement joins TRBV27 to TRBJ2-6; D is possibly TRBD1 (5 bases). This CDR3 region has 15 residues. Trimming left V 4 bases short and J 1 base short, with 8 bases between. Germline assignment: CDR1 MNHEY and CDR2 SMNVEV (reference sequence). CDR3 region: CASSWSGSGANVLTF. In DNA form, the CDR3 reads TGTGCCAGCAGTTGGTCAGGGTCTGGGGCCAACGTCCTGACTTTC.

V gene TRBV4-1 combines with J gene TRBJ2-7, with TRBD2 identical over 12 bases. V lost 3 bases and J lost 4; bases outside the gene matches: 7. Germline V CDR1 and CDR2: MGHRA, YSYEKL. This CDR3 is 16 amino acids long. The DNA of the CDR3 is TGCGCCAGCAGCCAGGCGACTAGCGGGAGTAATTACGAGCAGTACTTC. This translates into CASSQATSGSNYEQYF.

CDR3 in DNA: TGTGCCAGCAGCCCCCGGACTAGCGGGGGGAAAGGGGAGCTGTTTTTT. It specifies CASSPRTSGGKGELFF. The rearrangement joins TRBV7-3 to TRBJ2-2; TRBD2 matches 14 bases. In germline, CDR1 is SGHTA, CDR2 FQGTGA. The CDR3 loop spans 16 amino acids. V lost 5 bases and J lost 8; bases outside the gene matches: 7.

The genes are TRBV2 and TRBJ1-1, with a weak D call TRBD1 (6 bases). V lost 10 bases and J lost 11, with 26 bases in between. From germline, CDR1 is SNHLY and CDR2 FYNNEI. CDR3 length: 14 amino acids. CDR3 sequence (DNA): TGTGCCACCAACACCGGACAGCCGAACGTTGGGGCTTTCTTT. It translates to CATNTGQPNVGAFF.

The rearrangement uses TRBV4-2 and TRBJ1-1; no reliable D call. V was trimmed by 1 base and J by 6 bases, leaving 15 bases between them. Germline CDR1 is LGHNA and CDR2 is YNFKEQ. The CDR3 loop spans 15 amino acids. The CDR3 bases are TGTGCCAGCAGCCAAGCGGGGATTGGAGATTCTGAAGCTTTCTTT. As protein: CASSQAGIGDSEAFF.

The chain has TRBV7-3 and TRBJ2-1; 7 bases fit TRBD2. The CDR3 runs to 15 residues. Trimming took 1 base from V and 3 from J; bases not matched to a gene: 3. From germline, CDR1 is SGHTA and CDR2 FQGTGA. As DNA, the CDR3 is TGTGCCAGCAGCTTAAGCGGGAGCTTCTACAATGAGCAGTTCTTC. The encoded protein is CASSLSGSFYNEQFF.

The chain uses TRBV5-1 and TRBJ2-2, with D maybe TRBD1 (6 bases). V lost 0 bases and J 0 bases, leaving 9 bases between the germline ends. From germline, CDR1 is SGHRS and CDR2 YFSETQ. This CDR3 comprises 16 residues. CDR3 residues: CASSLAGATNTGELFF. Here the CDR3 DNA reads TGCGCCAGCAGCTTGGCAGGGGCAACGAACACCGGGGAGCTGTTTTTT. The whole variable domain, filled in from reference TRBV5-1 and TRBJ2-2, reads KAGVTQTPRYLIKTRGQQVTLSCSPISGHRSVSWYQQTPGQGLQFLFEYFSETQRNKGNFPGRFSGRQFSNSRSEMNVSTLELGDSALYLCASSLAGATNTGELFFGEGSRLTVL.

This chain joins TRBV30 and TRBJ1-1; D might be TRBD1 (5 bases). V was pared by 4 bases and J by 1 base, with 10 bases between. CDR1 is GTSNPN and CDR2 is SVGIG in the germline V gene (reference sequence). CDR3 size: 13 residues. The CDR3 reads CAWTRQQNTEAFF. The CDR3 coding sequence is TGTGCCTGGACCCGACAGCAGAACACTGAAGCTTTCTTT.

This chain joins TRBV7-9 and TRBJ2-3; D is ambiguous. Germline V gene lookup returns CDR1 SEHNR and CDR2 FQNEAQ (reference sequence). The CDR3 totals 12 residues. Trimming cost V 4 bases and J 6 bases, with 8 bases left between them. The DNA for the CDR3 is TGTGCCAGCAGCTCCGATTCTGATACGCAGTATTTT. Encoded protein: CASSSDSDTQYF.

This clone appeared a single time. CDR3 sequence: CASRATGLDTGELFF. CDR3 nucleotide sequence: TGTGCCAGCAGGGCGACAGGGCTGGACACCGGGGAGCTGTTTTTT. The genes are TRBV2 and TRBJ2-2, with TRBD1 matching 7 bases. The CDR3 sequence is 15 residues long. The ends lost 6 bases at V and 3 bases at J; junction bases unmatched: 7. Germline loops: CDR1 SNHLY, CDR2 FYNNEI.

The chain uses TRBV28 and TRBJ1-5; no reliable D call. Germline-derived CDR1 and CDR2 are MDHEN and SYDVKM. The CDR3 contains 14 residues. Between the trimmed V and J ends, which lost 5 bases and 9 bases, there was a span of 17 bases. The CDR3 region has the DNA TGTGCCAGCAGTGTACTGGGCCCGAGAGGGCCCCAGCATTTT. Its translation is CASSVLGPRGPQHF.